These T cell receptor beta chains were read from a single sample in a study of blood T cell repertoires in COVID-19. The repertoire was sequenced with immunoSEQ multiplex PCR; TCRdb's copy has only in-frame clones and lacks some. The profile shows fewer than 40,000 clones, 85% of them singletons. The sequencing sample was made of peripheral blood. These receptors all stem from a human donor in a cohort sampled during active COVID-19. The CDR3 runs from the conserved cysteine through the conserved F or W. The D gene is left open where the match is weak. Not all rows give a size; the values are once, few, many and, for expanded clones, a class.

d_call: NA
clone_size: NA
j_call: TRBJ2-5
v_call: TRBV6-6
cdr3_nt: TGTGCCAGCAGTTACGGGGGAGGGGGGTCAGAGACCCAGTACTTC
cdr3_aa: CASSYGGGGSETQYF

d_call: NA
clone_size: NA
j_call: TRBJ2-7
v_call: TRBV20-1
cdr3_nt: TGCAGTGCTCGTGCCGGGACACAAGCCTACGAGCAGTACTTC
cdr3_aa: CSARAGTQAYEQYF

d_call: NA
clone_size: NA
j_call: TRBJ1-2
v_call: TRBV6-1
cdr3_nt: TGTGCCAGCAGTGAAGCGGGACTCCGGCGGGGCTACACCTTC
cdr3_aa: CASSEAGLRRGYTF

d_call: NA
clone_size: NA
j_call: TRBJ1-1
v_call: TRBV7-9
cdr3_nt: TGTGCCAGCAGCTTAGACAGGGCTGAAGCTTTCTTT
cdr3_aa: CASSLDRAEAFF

d_call: TRBD2
clone_size: NA
j_call: TRBJ2-1
v_call: TRBV7-8
cdr3_nt: TGTGCCAGCAGCCCTCAGGGCCTACTAGCGGAGGGGGACAATGAGCAGTTCTTC
cdr3_aa: CASSPQGLLAEGDNEQFF

d_call: TRBD1
clone_size: once
j_call: TRBJ1-4
v_call: TRBV10-3
cdr3_nt: TGTGCCACCGGGACAGGGCCGAAGGATGGAGAAAAACTGTTTTTT
cdr3_aa: CATGTGPKDGEKLFF

d_call: NA
clone_size: few
j_call: TRBJ1-2
v_call: TRBV11-1
cdr3_nt: TGTGCCAGCAGCTTAGGCGGGATCGACTATGGCTACACCTTC
cdr3_aa: CASSLGGIDYGYTF

d_call: NA
clone_size: NA
j_call: TRBJ1-1
v_call: TRBV7-9
cdr3_nt: TGTGCCAGCAGCCTGACAGATGGGACTGAAGCTTTCTTT
cdr3_aa: CASSLTDGTEAFF

d_call: NA
clone_size: NA
j_call: TRBJ1-1
v_call: TRBV27
cdr3_nt: TGTGCCAGCAGTTTATCGGACAGTGTATACACTGAAGCTTTCTTT
cdr3_aa: CASSLSDSVYTEAFF

d_call: NA
clone_size: NA
j_call: TRBJ1-6
v_call: TRBV9
cdr3_nt: TGTGCCAGCAGCGTTGGACAGACCTTAGATTCACCCCTCCACTTT
cdr3_aa: CASSVGQTLDSPLHF

d_call: NA
clone_size: NA
j_call: TRBJ2-1
v_call: TRBV21-1
cdr3_nt: TGTGCCAGCAGCAGAGCGACTAGCGGGGGGGCCCAAGTAAATGAGCAGTTCTTC
cdr3_aa: CASSRATSGGAQVNEQFF

d_call: TRBD1
clone_size: few
j_call: TRBJ2-7
v_call: TRBV6-5
cdr3_nt: TGTGCCAGCAGTTCTCAAGGACAGGGATCCTACGAGCAGTACTTC
cdr3_aa: CASSSQGQGSYEQYF

d_call: NA
clone_size: once
j_call: TRBJ2-5
v_call: TRBV6-1
cdr3_nt: TGTGCCAGCAGTCCGCGACAAGAGACCCAGTACTTC
cdr3_aa: CASSPRQETQYF

d_call: TRBD1
clone_size: NA
j_call: TRBJ2-7
v_call: TRBV7-8
cdr3_nt: TGTGCCAGCAGCTCCCCCCCGGGACAGATGACCTACGAGCAGTACTTC
cdr3_aa: CASSSPPGQMTYEQYF

d_call: TRBD2
clone_size: few
j_call: TRBJ2-2
v_call: TRBV6-5
cdr3_nt: TGTGCCAGCAGAATTAGCGGGAGGTCGGCCGGGGAGCTGTTTTTT
cdr3_aa: CASRISGRSAGELFF

d_call: NA
clone_size: NA
j_call: TRBJ2-1
v_call: TRBV7-2
cdr3_nt: TGTGCCAGCAGCTTAGTTCTGAGCGGAAGCTCCTACAATGAGCAGTTCTTC
cdr3_aa: CASSLVLSGSSYNEQFF

d_call: NA
clone_size: NA
j_call: TRBJ2-7
v_call: TRBV6-5
cdr3_nt: TGTGCCAGCAACTCGCCTATTTCCTACGAGCAGTACTTC
cdr3_aa: CASNSPISYEQYF

d_call: NA
clone_size: NA
j_call: TRBJ1-6
v_call: TRBV18
cdr3_nt: TGTGCCAGCTCACCGGCCGGGAGGAATTCACCCCTCCACTTT
cdr3_aa: CASSPAGRNSPLHF

d_call: TRBD2
clone_size: NA
j_call: TRBJ2-5
v_call: TRBV3-1/TRBV3-2
cdr3_nt: TGTGCCAGCAGCCATCAGGGGACTAGCGGGGGGCACTTCGAGACCCAGTACTTC
cdr3_aa: CASSHQGTSGGHFETQYF

d_call: TRBD2
clone_size: NA
j_call: TRBJ2-3
v_call: TRBV30
cdr3_nt: TGTGCCTGGAACCGAAAGGGGAGGGCTACAGATACGCAGTATTTT
cdr3_aa: CAWNRKGRATDTQYF

d_call: TRBD2
clone_size: NA
j_call: TRBJ2-3
v_call: TRBV2
cdr3_nt: TGTGCCAGCAGTTGGACTAGCGGGGGCACAGATACGCAGTATTTT
cdr3_aa: CASSWTSGGTDTQYF

d_call: NA
clone_size: NA
j_call: TRBJ2-2
v_call: TRBV4-2
cdr3_nt: TGTGCCAGCAGCCGGTCGCAGAGTGGAGACGCGAACACCGGGGAGCTGTTTTTT
cdr3_aa: CASSRSQSGDANTGELFF

d_call: NA
clone_size: NA
j_call: TRBJ1-5
v_call: TRBV29-1
cdr3_nt: TGCAGCGCTGCAACATCGGAGGATCAGCCCCAGCATTTT
cdr3_aa: CSAATSEDQPQHF

d_call: NA
clone_size: NA
j_call: TRBJ2-7
v_call: TRBV4-3
cdr3_nt: TGCGCCAGCAGCCTAACAAGGAGCTCCTACGAGCAGTACTTC
cdr3_aa: CASSLTRSSYEQYF

d_call: TRBD1
clone_size: NA
j_call: TRBJ2-7
v_call: TRBV9
cdr3_nt: TGTGCCAGCAGCTCGACGGACAGGGCCTACGAGCAGTACTTC
cdr3_aa: CASSSTDRAYEQYF

d_call: NA
clone_size: NA
j_call: TRBJ1-1
v_call: TRBV5-1
cdr3_nt: TGCGCCAGCAGCTTGGCCCGCGGGGAGGGGAGGAACACTGAAGCTTTCTTT
cdr3_aa: CASSLARGEGRNTEAFF

d_call: NA
clone_size: once
j_call: TRBJ2-3
v_call: TRBV5-1
cdr3_nt: TGCGCCAGCAGCCCCGGTGGTAGTCGAACAGATACGCAGTATTTT
cdr3_aa: CASSPGGSRTDTQYF

d_call: TRBD2
clone_size: few
j_call: TRBJ2-1
v_call: TRBV13
cdr3_nt: TGTGCCAGCAGCCCATTCCCCGAGGGCGGGAGATTCAATGAGCAGTTCTTC
cdr3_aa: CASSPFPEGGRFNEQFF

d_call: TRBD1
clone_size: NA
j_call: TRBJ1-2
v_call: TRBV6-5
cdr3_nt: TGTGCCAGCAAGGAGGGGGCAGGTGGCTACACCTTC
cdr3_aa: CASKEGAGGYTF

d_call: TRBD2
clone_size: NA
j_call: TRBJ2-3
v_call: TRBV19
cdr3_nt: TGTGCCAGTAAAAACCCGGGGGGGTCAGATACGCAGTATTTT
cdr3_aa: CASKNPGGSDTQYF

d_call: TRBD1
clone_size: NA
j_call: TRBJ1-5
v_call: TRBV6-4
cdr3_nt: TGTGCCAGCAGTAAAGGATCCCCTGGGACAGGGGTCACCCAGCCCCAGCATTTT
cdr3_aa: CASSKGSPGTGVTQPQHF

d_call: NA
clone_size: NA
j_call: TRBJ2-2
v_call: TRBV2
cdr3_nt: TGTGCCAGCAGTGAATACAGGGAGCTGTTTTTT
cdr3_aa: CASSEYRELFF

d_call: TRBD2
clone_size: NA
j_call: TRBJ2-7
v_call: TRBV27
cdr3_nt: TGTGCCAGCAGTTTGGCTAGCGGGAGCTACGAGCAGTACTTC
cdr3_aa: CASSLASGSYEQYF

d_call: NA
clone_size: NA
j_call: TRBJ2-3
v_call: TRBV7-2
cdr3_nt: TGTGCCAGCAGCTTAGGGGCCCCCGGGGGAGATACGCAGTATTTT
cdr3_aa: CASSLGAPGGDTQYF